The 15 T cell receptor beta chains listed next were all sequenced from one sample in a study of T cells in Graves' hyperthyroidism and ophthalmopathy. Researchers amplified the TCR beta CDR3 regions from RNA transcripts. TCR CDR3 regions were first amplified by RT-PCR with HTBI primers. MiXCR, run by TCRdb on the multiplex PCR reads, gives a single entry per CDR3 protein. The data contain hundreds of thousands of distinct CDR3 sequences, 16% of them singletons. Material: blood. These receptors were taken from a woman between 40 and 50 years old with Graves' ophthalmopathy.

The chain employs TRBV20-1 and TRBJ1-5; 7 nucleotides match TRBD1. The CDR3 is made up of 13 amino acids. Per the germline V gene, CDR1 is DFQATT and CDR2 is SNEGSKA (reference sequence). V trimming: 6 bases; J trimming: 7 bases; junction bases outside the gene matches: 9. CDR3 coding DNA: TGCAGTGCGGAACAGGGGAACGGACAGCCCCAGCATTTT. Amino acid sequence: CSAEQGNGQPQHF.

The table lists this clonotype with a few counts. CDR3 DNA: TGTGCCAGCAGTGGGGACAGGGGCCATGAGCAGTTCTTC. It encodes CASSGDRGHEQFF. The chain is built from TRBV28 and TRBJ2-1; 10 bases line up with TRBD1. The CDR3 runs to 13 residues. The V segment lost 5 bases and the J segment 8 bases; nucleotides outside the gene matches: 3. The germline V gene encodes CDR1 MDHEN and CDR2 SYDVKM.

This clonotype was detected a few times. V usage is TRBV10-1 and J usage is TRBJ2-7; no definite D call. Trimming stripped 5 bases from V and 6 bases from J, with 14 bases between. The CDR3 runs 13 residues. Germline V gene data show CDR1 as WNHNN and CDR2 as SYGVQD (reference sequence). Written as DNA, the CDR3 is TGCGCCAGCAGTATATCTCGGGTATCCGAGCAGTACTTC. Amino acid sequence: CASSISRVSEQYF.

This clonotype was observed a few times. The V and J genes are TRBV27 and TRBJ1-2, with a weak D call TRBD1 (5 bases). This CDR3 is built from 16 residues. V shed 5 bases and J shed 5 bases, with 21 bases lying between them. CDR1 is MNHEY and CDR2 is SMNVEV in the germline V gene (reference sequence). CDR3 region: CASSVTSGQDVYGYTF. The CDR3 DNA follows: TGTGCCAGCAGTGTCACGTCGGGGCAAGACGTTTATGGCTACACCTTC.

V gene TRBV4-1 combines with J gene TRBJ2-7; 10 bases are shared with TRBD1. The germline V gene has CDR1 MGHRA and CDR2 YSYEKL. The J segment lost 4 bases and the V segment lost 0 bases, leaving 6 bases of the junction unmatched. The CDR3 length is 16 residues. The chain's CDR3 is CASSQDVRDRGYEQYF. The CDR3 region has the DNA TGCGCCAGCAGCCAAGACGTCAGGGACAGGGGTTACGAGCAGTACTTC.

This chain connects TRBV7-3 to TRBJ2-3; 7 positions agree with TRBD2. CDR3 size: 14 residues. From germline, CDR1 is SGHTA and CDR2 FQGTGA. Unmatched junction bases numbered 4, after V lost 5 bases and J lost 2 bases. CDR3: CASSGGGNTDTQYF. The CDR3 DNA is TGTGCCAGCAGCGGGGGGGGGAACACAGATACGCAGTATTTT.

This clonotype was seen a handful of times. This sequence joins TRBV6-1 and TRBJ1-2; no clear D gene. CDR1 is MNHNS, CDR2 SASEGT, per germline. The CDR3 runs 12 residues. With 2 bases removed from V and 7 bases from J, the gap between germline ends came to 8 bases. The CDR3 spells CASSELNRGYTF. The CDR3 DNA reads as TGTGCCAGCAGTGAACTTAACCGTGGCTACACCTTC.

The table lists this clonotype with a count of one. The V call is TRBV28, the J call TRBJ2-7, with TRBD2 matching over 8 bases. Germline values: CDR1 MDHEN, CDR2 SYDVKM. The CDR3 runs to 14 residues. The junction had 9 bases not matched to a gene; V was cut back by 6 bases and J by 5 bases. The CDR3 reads CASSQLSGSHEQYF. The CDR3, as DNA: TGTGCCAGCAGCCAACTCAGCGGGAGCCACGAGCAGTACTTC.

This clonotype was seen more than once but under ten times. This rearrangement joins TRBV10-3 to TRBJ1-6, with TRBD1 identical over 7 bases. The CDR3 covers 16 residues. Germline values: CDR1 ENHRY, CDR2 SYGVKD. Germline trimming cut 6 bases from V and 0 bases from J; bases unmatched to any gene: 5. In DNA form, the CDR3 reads TGTGCCATCAGGCGGGACAGTAACTCCTATAATTCACCCCTCCACTTT. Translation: CAIRRDSNSYNSPLHF.

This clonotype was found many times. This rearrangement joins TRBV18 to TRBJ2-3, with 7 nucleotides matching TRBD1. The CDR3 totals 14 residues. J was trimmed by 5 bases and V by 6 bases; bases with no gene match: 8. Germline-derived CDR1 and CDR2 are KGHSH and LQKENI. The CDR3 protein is CASSPGTERDTQYF. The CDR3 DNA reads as TGTGCCAGCTCGCCCGGGACAGAGCGAGATACGCAGTATTTT.

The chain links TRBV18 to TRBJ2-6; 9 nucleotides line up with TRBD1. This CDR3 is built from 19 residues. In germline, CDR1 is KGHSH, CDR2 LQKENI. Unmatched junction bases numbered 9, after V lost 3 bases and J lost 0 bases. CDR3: CASSPWTGEPHSGANVLTF. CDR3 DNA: TGTGCCAGCTCACCGTGGACAGGGGAGCCCCACTCTGGGGCCAACGTCCTGACTTTC.

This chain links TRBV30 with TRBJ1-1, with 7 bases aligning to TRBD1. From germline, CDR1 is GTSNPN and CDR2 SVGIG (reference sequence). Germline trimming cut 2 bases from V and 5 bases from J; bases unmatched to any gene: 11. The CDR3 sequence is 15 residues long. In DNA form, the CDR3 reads TGTGCCTGGAGTTTCTGGGCAGGGGGTTGGACTGAAGCTTTCTTT. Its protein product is CAWSFWAGGWTEAFF.

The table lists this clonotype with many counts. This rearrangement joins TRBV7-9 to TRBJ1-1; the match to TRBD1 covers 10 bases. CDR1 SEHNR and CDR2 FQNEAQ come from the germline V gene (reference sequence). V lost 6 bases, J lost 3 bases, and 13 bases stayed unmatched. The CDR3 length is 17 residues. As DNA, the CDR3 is TGTGCCAGCAGGCCAGTGGAATGGACAGGGGGAGACACTGAAGCTTTCTTT. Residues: CASRPVEWTGGDTEAFF. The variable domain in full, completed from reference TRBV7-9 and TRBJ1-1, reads DTGVSQNPRHKITKRGQNVTFRCDPISEHNRLYWYRQTLGQGPEFLTYFQNEAQLEKSRLLSDRFSAERPKGSFSTLEIQRTEQGDSAMYLCASRPVEWTGGDTEAFFGQGTRLTVV.

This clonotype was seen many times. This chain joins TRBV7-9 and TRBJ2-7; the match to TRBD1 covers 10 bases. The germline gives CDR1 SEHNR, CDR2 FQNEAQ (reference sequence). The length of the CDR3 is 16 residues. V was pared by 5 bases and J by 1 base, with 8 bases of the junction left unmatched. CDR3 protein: CASSPSGTGVSYEQYF. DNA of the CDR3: TGTGCCAGCAGCCCCTCCGGGACAGGGGTTTCCTACGAGCAGTACTTC.

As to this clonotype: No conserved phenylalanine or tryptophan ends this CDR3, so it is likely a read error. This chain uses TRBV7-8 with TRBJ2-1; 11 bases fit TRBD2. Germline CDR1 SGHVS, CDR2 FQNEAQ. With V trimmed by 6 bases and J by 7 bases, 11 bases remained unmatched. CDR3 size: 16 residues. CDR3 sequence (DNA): TGTGCCAGCAGTGAACAACTAGCGGGAGTGGGTAATGAGCAGTTCCTC. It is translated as CASSEQLAGVGNEQFL.